This T cell receptor (beta chain) was identified during a study of CD8 T cells in Susac syndrome. Sequencing of TCR beta was undertaken in CD8+ and CD4+ T cells derived from blood. The multiple sclerosis controls, all treatment-naive patients, had relapsing-remitting disease that was stable or active. Negative isolation was applied to CD8+ and CD4+ T cells, and FACS enrichment was applied to TEMRA cells. CDR3 size: 13 residues. V was pared by 2 bases and J by 5 bases, with 7 bases between. Per the germline V gene, CDR1 is KGHSH and CDR2 is LQKENI. When the RNA was reverse transcribed, random hexamers were used with an input of 0.5 to 1 ug. Coverage of TCR beta CDR3 amplification by immunoSEQ multiplex PCR extended to 54 Vbeta and 13 Jbeta. TCRdb ran MiXCR on the immunoSEQ multiplex PCR reads and lists one entry per CDR3 protein. Among 230,000 or so distinct CDR3 sequences, approximately 95% were seen once, and the ten largest hold around 0.099%.

This clonotype was detected only once. The chain joins TRBV18 to TRBJ2-4; perhaps TRBD1 as D (6 bases). Sequenced material: CD4+ T cells from PBMCs. The TCR sequence derives from a human donor with multiple sclerosis. CDR3 nucleotides: TGTGCCAGCTCACCAGGACAGCAAAACATTCAGTACTTC. Its translation is CASSPGQQNIQYF.